Presented here are 29 T cell receptor beta chains from one specimen sequenced in a study of T cell repertoires in cytomegalovirus infection. No antigens are known for them. From the reads, TCRdb called clonotypes with MiXCR, one entry per CDR3 protein. The sample lists hundreds of thousands of distinct CDR3 sequences; 30% to 35% were seen once. Sequences were derived from cultured CD8+ T cells from PBMCs, sampled from culture after CMV antigen stimulation. The receptors were sampled from a human donor in good health (CMV status not recorded). Some clones in this sample may be carry-over from other donors' samples.

This clonotype was counted only a few times. V usage is TRBV5-5 and J usage is TRBJ1-3; tentative D call: TRBD1 (5 bases). V lost 4 bases to trimming and J lost 0 bases, with 11 bases between them. CDR1 SGHKS and CDR2 YYEKEE come from the germline V gene (reference sequence). The CDR3 covers 15 residues. CDR3 in amino acids: CASSPQGSSGNTIYF. The CDR3 coding sequence is TGTGCCAGCAGCCCCCAGGGTAGCTCTGGAAACACCATATATTTT.

This chain uses TRBV7-9 with TRBJ2-7; 9 bases match TRBD2. Germline V lookup: CDR1 SEHNR, CDR2 FQNEAQ (reference sequence). V lost 5 bases to trimming and J lost 1 base; unmatched junction nucleotides: 6. The CDR3 runs 15 residues. The CDR3 region is CASSPIAGASYEQYF. In DNA, the CDR3 is TGTGCCAGCAGCCCTATAGCGGGGGCTTCCTACGAGCAGTACTTC.

The chain uses TRBV4-1 and TRBJ1-2, with D unclear. The CDR3 has 11 amino acids. V was trimmed by 1 base and J by 7 bases, leaving 4 bases between them. CDR1 is MGHRA and CDR2 is YSYEKL in the germline V gene. The CDR3 coding sequence is TGCGCCAGCAGCCAAGGGACTGGCTACACCTTC. It encodes CASSQGTGYTF.

This clonotype was detected a few times. The rearrangement links TRBV4-1 to TRBJ2-5, with D perhaps being TRBD1 or TRBD2 (5 bases each). Germline assignment: CDR1 MGHRA and CDR2 YSYEKL. The CDR3 length is 16 residues. V lost 1 base and J lost 0, with 12 bases in between. DNA of the CDR3: TGCGCCAGCAGCCAAGGGGGGTATCGGTACCAAGAGACCCAGTACTTC. Residues: CASSQGGYRYQETQYF.

The rearrangement joins TRBV5-1 to TRBJ2-1; tentative D call: TRBD1 (5 bases). Trimming stripped 1 base from V and 8 bases from J, with 13 bases between. Per the germline V gene, CDR1 is SGHRS and CDR2 is YFSETQ. There are 14 residues in the CDR3. The CDR3 nucleotides read TGCGCCAGCAGCTTGACAGGCCCTTGGGATGAGCAGTTCTTC. Protein product: CASSLTGPWDEQFF.

The chain links TRBV12-5 to TRBJ2-5; 12 positions agree with TRBD2. With V trimmed by 3 bases and J by 1 base, 3 bases remained unmatched. The CDR3 contains 16 residues. The germline V gene has CDR1 LGHNT and CDR2 FRNRAP. The CDR3 sequence is CASGFSTSGGQETQYF. The CDR3 nucleotides read TGTGCTAGTGGTTTCTCGACTAGCGGGGGCCAAGAGACCCAGTACTTC. Together with reference TRBV12-5 and TRBJ2-5, the CDR3 gives the full variable domain: DARVTQTPRHKVTEMGQEVTMRCQPILGHNTVFWYRQTMMQGLELLAYFRNRAPLDDSGMPKDRFSAEMPDATLATLKIQPSEPRDSAVYFCASGFSTSGGQETQYFGPGTRLLVL.

The chain couples TRBV28 to TRBJ2-5; 10 nucleotides agree with TRBD2. The trim removed 5 bases at V and 4 bases at J, leaving 13 bases unmatched. The CDR3 contains 17 residues. Per germline, CDR1 MDHEN and CDR2 SYDVKM. CDR3 sequence: CASSLTNSGGVGETQYF. The CDR3 coding sequence is TGTGCCAGCAGTCTGACTAACAGCGGGGGGGTGGGAGAGACCCAGTACTTC.

This clonotype was seen a single time. A much larger clone sits a single nucleotide away, making a read error possible. The rearrangement uses TRBV11-2 and TRBJ2-3; D unclear. Germline V gene data show CDR1 as SGHAT and CDR2 as FQNNGV. The CDR3 totals 15 residues. This CDR3 is CVSSSPTMGTDTQYF. The CDR3 nucleotides are TGTGTCAGCAGCTCCCCGACGATGGGCACAGATACGCAGTATTTT.

V usage is TRBV27 and J usage is TRBJ1-2, with 10 bases fitting TRBD1. Germline V gene data show CDR1 as MNHEY and CDR2 as SMNVEV (reference sequence). The trim removed 5 bases at V and 0 bases at J, leaving 6 bases unmatched. The CDR3 spans 16 residues. This chain's CDR3 is CASSASGTGANYGYTF. In DNA, the CDR3 is TGTGCCAGCAGTGCCTCCGGGACAGGGGCTAACTATGGCTACACCTTC.

This clonotype was picked up many times. This sequence joins TRBV7-2 and TRBJ2-2, with D uncertain. Trimming took 2 bases from V and 2 from J, leaving 6 bases between them. The CDR3 loop spans 14 amino acids. The germline V gene has CDR1 SGHTA and CDR2 FQGNSA. CDR3 residues: CASSLPLNTGELFF. DNA of the CDR3: TGTGCCAGCAGCTTACCCCTAAACACCGGGGAGCTGTTTTTT.

The chain joins TRBV2 to TRBJ2-7, with 7 bases aligning to TRBD1. This CDR3 has 15 residues. V was clipped by 0 bases and J by 4 bases; unmatched bases: 6. In germline, CDR1 is SNHLY, CDR2 FYNNEI. Here the CDR3 DNA reads TGTGCCAGCAGTGAAGCCGGGACAGCTTATTACGAGCAGTACTTC. It yields the protein CASSEAGTAYYEQYF.

This clonotype was recorded a few times. The chain couples TRBV15 to TRBJ2-3; possible D gene TRBD2, 7 bases. CDR3 length equals 15 residues. Germline CDR1 LNHNV, CDR2 YYDKDF (reference sequence). With 4 bases removed from V and 1 base from J, the gap between germline ends came to 12 bases. CDR3 coding DNA: TGTGCCACCAGCATGGCGGGGGCCGGCACAGATACGCAGTATTTT. Amino acids: CATSMAGAGTDTQYF.

The genes are TRBV7-9 and TRBJ1-1; unclear D gene. The CDR3 runs 12 residues. Deletions cut 8 bases from V and 7 bases from J, with 14 bases between. CDR1 is SEHNR, CDR2 FQNEAQ, per germline (reference sequence). The CDR3 loop reads CASGTFGVEAFF. The CDR3, as DNA: TGTGCCAGCGGAACCTTTGGGGTTGAAGCTTTCTTT.

This rearrangement joins TRBV19 to TRBJ2-2; no definite D call. Germline V gives CDR1 LNHDA, CDR2 SQIVND (reference sequence). The germline V and J ends were trimmed by 2 bases and 7 bases, with 11 bases remaining between them. The CDR3 runs 14 residues. In DNA, the CDR3 is TGTGCCAGTAGTATAAAACCCCCGCGCGGGGAGCTGTTTTTT. It codes for CASSIKPPRGELFF.

The chain recombines TRBV7-6 with TRBJ2-5; the D is unclear. Trimming cost V 7 bases and J 1 base, with 10 bases left between them. The CDR3 spans 13 residues. Looked up from germline, CDR1 is SGHVS and CDR2 is FNYEAQ. The CDR3 spells CASNPDLQETQYF. The CDR3 region has the DNA TGTGCCAGCAATCCCGATCTCCAAGAGACCCAGTACTTC. The full variable domain, rest sourced from reference TRBV7-6 and TRBJ2-5, is GAGVSQSPRYKVTKRGQDVALRCDPISGHVSLYWYRQALGQGPEFLTYFNYEAQQDKSGLPNDRFSAERPEGSISTLTIQRTEQRDSAMYRCASNPDLQETQYFGPGTRLLVL.

This clonotype was detected a few times. A much larger clone differs from this one at a single base, so this may be a read error. The chain employs TRBV7-4 and TRBJ2-2, with TRBD2 matching 8 bases. Germline V gene lookup returns CDR1 SGHVT and CDR2 SQSDAQ. There are 15 residues in the CDR3. As DNA, the CDR3 is TGTACCAGCAGCTGGAGCGGGGGGAACACCGGGGAGCTGTTTTTT. It codes for CTSSWSGGNTGELFF.

This clonotype was detected a few times. The CDR3: CASSSPGLWQFF. CDR3 bases: TGTGCCAGCAGCTCGCCGGGCCTTTGGCAGTTCTTC. This chain uses TRBV7-9 with TRBJ2-1; the D is unclear. CDR3 size: 12 residues. V dropped 4 bases and J dropped 12 bases, with 13 bases sitting between them. The V gene's germline CDR1 is SEHNR and CDR2 FQNEAQ (reference sequence).

The V gene is TRBV28, the J gene TRBJ1-1, with 8 bases lining up with TRBD1. The germline V gene has CDR1 MDHEN and CDR2 SYDVKM. Trimming took 10 bases from V and 5 from J; bases not matched to a gene: 12. There are 14 residues in the CDR3. The CDR3 reads CAILLQGAGTEAFF. CDR3 nucleotide sequence: TGTGCCATCCTCTTGCAGGGGGCAGGGACTGAAGCTTTCTTT. The complete variable domain, with remaining parts taken from reference TRBV28 and TRBJ1-1, reads DVKVTQSSRYLVKRTGEKVFLECVQDMDHENMFWYRQDPGLGLRLIYFSYDVKMKEKGDIPEGYSVSREKKERFSLILESASTNQTSMYLCAILLQGAGTEAFFGQGTRLTVV.

This clonotype is a singleton in its sample. A single base separates this from a much larger clone, so it may be a read error. The chain combines TRBV7-9 with TRBJ1-4; D is unresolved. In germline, CDR1 is SEHNR, CDR2 FQNEAQ (reference sequence). This CDR3 is 16 amino acids long. The CDR3 loop is CVSSLERAGDYEKLFF. CDR3 nucleotide sequence: TGTGTCAGCAGCTTAGAACGGGCGGGAGACTATGAAAAACTGTTTTTT.

This clonotype was detected only once. The chain is built from TRBV7-9 and TRBJ1-4; D call uncertain. The CDR3 extends over 14 amino acids. Germline CDR1 reads SEHNR; CDR2 reads FQNEAQ (reference sequence). V was clipped by 4 bases and J by 5 bases, with 11 bases between them. The chain's CDR3 is CASSSPTENEKLFF. The CDR3 bases are TGTGCCAGCAGCTCCCCGACGGAGAATGAAAAACTGTTTTTT. Using reference TRBV7-9 and TRBJ1-4 for the parts outside the CDR3, the full variable domain is DTGVSQNPRHKITKRGQNVTFRCDPISEHNRLYWYRQTLGQGPEFLTYFQNEAQLEKSRLLSDRFSAERPKGSFSTLEIQRTEQGDSAMYLCASSSPTENEKLFFGSGTQLSVL.

V usage is TRBV4-1 and J usage is TRBJ2-2; D perhaps matches TRBD1 (6 bases). The CDR3 length is 15 residues. Trimming left V 0 bases short and J 4 bases short, with 9 bases between. Germline V CDR1 and CDR2: MGHRA, YSYEKL. For the CDR3, the DNA is TGCGCCAGCAGCCAAGAGGGACATGCCACCGGGGAGCTGTTTTTT. Protein: CASSQEGHATGELFF.

The chain recombines TRBV25-1 with TRBJ2-2; possibly TRBD1 for D (5 bases). This CDR3 is built from 17 residues. Trimming shortened V by 5 bases and J by 5 bases, and 21 bases separated the two germline ends. CDR1 MGHDK and CDR2 SYGVNS come from the germline V gene. As DNA, the CDR3 is TGTGCCAGCAGTTCGGCCCGACTCAGCCCAGGGACCGGGGAGCTGTTTTTT. Its translation is CASSSARLSPGTGELFF.

This chain links TRBV27 with TRBJ1-4; 10 bases match TRBD1. This CDR3 region has 15 residues. The trim removed 6 bases at V and 8 bases at J, leaving 9 bases unmatched. Germline loops: CDR1 MNHEY, CDR2 SMNVEV (reference sequence). CDR3 coding DNA: TGTGCCAGCAGGCCCAGACAGGGGGCGCAAGAAAAACTGTTTTTT. Translating gives CASRPRQGAQEKLFF.

The CDR3 loop is CASSPSRGGIHEQYF. The CDR3 DNA reads as TGTGCCAGCAGCCCCTCCCGGGGGGGTATCCACGAGCAGTACTTC. The chain employs TRBV6-5 and TRBJ2-7; 8 bases match TRBD2. This CDR3 spans 15 amino acids. With V trimmed by 6 bases and J by 5 bases, 12 bases remained unmatched. The germline V gene has CDR1 MNHEY and CDR2 SVGAGI.

This clonotype was found many times. The chain uses TRBV7-2 and TRBJ1-5; 7 bases align to TRBD1. Per the germline V gene, CDR1 is SGHTA and CDR2 is FQGNSA. The CDR3 spans 18 residues. V lost 4 bases to trimming and J lost 9 bases; unmatched junction nucleotides: 21. CDR3 residues: CASSSYRDSFTSVPPQHF. The CDR3 bases are TGTGCCAGCAGCTCGTACCGGGACAGTTTCACCTCCGTTCCGCCCCAGCATTTT.

In this sample, this clonotype turned up many times. The chain combines TRBV6-1 with TRBJ2-3; 7 nucleotides align to TRBD2. CDR3 length: 15 residues. The germline V gene encodes CDR1 MNHNS and CDR2 SASEGT. V was pared by 2 bases and J by 1 base, with 3 bases of the junction left unmatched. The CDR3 region is CASSELGRGTDTQYF. CDR3 DNA sequence: TGTGCCAGCAGTGAATTAGGGAGGGGCACAGATACGCAGTATTTT.

The chain is built from TRBV4-1 and TRBJ2-3, with unresolved D. Per the germline V gene, CDR1 is MGHRA and CDR2 is YSYEKL. V lost 2 bases and J lost 2, with 5 bases in between. This CDR3 spans 13 amino acids. The CDR3 DNA is TGCGCCAGCAGCCAAAGCTTCACAGATACGCAGTATTTT. Translating it yields CASSQSFTDTQYF.

This clonotype was detected only a few times. The genes are TRBV25-1 and TRBJ2-3; D not certain. V lost 11 bases and J lost 4, with 19 bases in between. There are 14 residues in the CDR3. From germline, CDR1 is MGHDK and CDR2 SYGVNS. The CDR3 nucleotides read TGTGCCGTCGGTGGAGTAATCCGCCCAGATACGCAGTATTTT. Its translation is CAVGGVIRPDTQYF.

The chain combines TRBV7-9 with TRBJ2-1; 7 bases line up with TRBD1. The V segment lost 3 bases and the J segment 6 bases; nucleotides outside the gene matches: 11. Germline V gene sequence: CDR1 SEHNR, CDR2 FQNEAQ (reference sequence). This CDR3 comprises 16 residues. In nucleotides, the CDR3 is TGTGCCAGCAGCTTCCTGTTGGTATCAGGGGGCAATGAGCAGTTCTTC. Encoded protein: CASSFLLVSGGNEQFF.